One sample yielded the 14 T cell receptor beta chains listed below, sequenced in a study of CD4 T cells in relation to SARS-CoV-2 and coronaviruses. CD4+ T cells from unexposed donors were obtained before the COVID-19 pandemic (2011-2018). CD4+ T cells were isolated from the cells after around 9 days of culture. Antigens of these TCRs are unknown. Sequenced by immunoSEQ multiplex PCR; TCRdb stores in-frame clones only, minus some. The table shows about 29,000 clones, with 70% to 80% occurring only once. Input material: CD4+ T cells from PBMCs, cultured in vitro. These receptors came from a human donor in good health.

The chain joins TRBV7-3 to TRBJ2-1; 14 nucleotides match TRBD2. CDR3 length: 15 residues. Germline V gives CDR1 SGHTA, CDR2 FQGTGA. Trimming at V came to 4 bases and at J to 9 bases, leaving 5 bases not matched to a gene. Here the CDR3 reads CASSSGLAGVGEQFF. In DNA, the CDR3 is TGTGCCAGCAGCTCGGGACTAGCGGGAGTAGGTGAGCAGTTCTTC.

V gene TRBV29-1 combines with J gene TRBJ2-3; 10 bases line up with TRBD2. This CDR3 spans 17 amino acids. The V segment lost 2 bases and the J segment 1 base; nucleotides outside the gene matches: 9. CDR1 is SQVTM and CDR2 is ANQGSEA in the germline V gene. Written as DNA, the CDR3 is TGCAGCGTTGAAAGAGGTCTAGCGGGGGAAGGCACAGATACGCAGTATTTT. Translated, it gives CSVERGLAGEGTDTQYF.

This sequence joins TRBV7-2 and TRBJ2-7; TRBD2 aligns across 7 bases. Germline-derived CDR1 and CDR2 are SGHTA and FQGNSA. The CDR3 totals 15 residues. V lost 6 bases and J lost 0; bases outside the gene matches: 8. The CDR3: CASSQGTIPSYEQYF. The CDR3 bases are TGTGCCAGCAGTCAAGGGACTATACCCTCCTACGAGCAGTACTTC.

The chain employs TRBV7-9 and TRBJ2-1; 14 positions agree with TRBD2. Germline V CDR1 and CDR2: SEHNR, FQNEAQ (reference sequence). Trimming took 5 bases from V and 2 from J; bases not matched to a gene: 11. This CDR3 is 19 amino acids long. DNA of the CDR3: TGTGCCAGCAGCCCCCGCATAGGACTAGCGGGAGGAGCCTACAATGAGCAGTTCTTC. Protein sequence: CASSPRIGLAGGAYNEQFF.

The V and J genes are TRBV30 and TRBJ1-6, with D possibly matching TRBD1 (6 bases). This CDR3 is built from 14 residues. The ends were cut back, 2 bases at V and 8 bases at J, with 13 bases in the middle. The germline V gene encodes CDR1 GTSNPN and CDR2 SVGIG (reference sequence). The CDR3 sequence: CAWSLQGSHSPLHF. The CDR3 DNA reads TGTGCCTGGAGTCTGCAGGGGTCCCATTCACCCCTCCACTTT.

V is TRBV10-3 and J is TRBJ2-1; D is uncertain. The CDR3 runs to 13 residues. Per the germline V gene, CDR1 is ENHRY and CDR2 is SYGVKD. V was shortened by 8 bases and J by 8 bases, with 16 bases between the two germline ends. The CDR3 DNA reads TGTGCCATCCGGAAAGGGCCTAGGGATGAGCAGTTCTTC. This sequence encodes CAIRKGPRDEQFF.

CDR3: CASSPRQGSMNTEAFF. Written as DNA, the CDR3 is TGTGCCAGCAGCCCACGACAGGGGTCCATGAACACTGAAGCTTTCTTT. The chain is built from TRBV9 and TRBJ1-1; 8 nucleotides agree with TRBD1. J gave up 0 bases and V 4 bases, and 8 bases lay outside the gene matches. Per germline, CDR1 SGDLS and CDR2 YYNGEE. The CDR3 has 16 amino acids.

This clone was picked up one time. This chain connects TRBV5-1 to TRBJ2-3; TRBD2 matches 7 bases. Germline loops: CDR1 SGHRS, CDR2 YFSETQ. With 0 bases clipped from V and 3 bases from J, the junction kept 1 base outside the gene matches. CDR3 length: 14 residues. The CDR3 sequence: CASSLDGRTDTQYF. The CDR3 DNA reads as TGCGCCAGCAGCTTGGACGGGAGGACAGATACGCAGTATTTT.

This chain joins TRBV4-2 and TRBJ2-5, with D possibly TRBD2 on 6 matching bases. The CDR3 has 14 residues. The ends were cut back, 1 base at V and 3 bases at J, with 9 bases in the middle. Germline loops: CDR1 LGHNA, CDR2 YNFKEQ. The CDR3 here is CASSQVRGEETQYF. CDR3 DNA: TGTGCCAGCAGCCAAGTTCGCGGGGAAGAGACCCAGTACTTC.

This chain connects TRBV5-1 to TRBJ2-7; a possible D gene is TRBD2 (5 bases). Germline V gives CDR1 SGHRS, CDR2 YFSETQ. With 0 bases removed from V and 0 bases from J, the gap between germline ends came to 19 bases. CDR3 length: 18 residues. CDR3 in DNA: TGCGCCAGCAGCTTGGGCCCCAGCGGCCGAACTACCTCCTACGAGCAGTACTTC. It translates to CASSLGPSGRTTSYEQYF. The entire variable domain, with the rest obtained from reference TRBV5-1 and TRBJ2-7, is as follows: KAGVTQTPRYLIKTRGQQVTLSCSPISGHRSVSWYQQTPGQGLQFLFEYFSETQRNKGNFPGRFSGRQFSNSRSEMNVSTLELGDSALYLCASSLGPSGRTTSYEQYFGPGTRLTVT.

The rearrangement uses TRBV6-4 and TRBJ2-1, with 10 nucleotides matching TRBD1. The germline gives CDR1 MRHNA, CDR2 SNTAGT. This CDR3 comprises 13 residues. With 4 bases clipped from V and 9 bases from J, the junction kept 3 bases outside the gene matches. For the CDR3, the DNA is TGTGCCAGCAGTGGACAGGGGGCTGGTGAGCAGTTCTTC. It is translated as CASSGQGAGEQFF.

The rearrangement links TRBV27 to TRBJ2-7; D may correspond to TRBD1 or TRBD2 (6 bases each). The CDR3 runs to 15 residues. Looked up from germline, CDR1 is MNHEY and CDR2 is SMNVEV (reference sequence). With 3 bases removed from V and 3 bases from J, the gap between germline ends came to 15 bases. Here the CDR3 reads CASSFGGSKVYEQYF. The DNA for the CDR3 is TGTGCCAGCAGTTTCGGGGGCAGTAAAGTCTACGAGCAGTACTTC.

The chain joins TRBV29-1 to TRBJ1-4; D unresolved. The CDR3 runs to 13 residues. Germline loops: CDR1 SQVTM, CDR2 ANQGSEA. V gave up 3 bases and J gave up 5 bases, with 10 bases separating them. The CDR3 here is CSVEGGGNEKLFF. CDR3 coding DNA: TGCAGCGTTGAGGGTGGAGGGAATGAAAAACTGTTTTTT.

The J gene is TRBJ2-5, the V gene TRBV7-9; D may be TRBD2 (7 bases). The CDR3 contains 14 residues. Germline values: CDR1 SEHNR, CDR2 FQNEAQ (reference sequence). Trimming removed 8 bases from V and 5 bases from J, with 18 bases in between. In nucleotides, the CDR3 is TGTGCCAGCGCCGGCCCGAGGGGGGGTGAGACCCAGTACTTC. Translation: CASAGPRGGETQYF.